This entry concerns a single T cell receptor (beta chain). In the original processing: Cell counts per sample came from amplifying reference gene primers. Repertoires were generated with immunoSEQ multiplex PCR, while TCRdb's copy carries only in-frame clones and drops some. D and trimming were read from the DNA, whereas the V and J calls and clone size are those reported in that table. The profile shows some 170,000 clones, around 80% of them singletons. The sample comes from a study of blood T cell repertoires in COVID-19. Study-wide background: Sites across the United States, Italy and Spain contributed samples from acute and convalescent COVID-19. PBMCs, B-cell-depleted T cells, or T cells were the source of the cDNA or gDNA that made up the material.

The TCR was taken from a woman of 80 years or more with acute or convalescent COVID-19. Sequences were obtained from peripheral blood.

The CDR3 sequence: CASSFKVGGIGYNEQFF. The CDR3 nucleotides are TGTGCCAGCAGTTTTAAAGTTGGCGGGATAGGCTACAATGAGCAGTTCTTC. J is TRBJ2-1 and V is TRBV13, with D perhaps TRBD2 (6 bases). Germline V gives CDR1 PRHDT, CDR2 FYEKMQ (reference sequence). The CDR3 has 17 residues. Trimming cost V 6 bases and J 3 bases, with 21 bases left between them.